This T cell receptor (beta chain) emerged from a study of vaccination and CD4 T cells after COVID-19. Study at large: Those taking part got two shots of either the BNT162b2 or the mRNA-1273 vaccine. Study observations and caveats: Spike mono-reactivity marked 304 of 307 vaccine-specific clones in convalescent patients.

The CDR3 contains 14 residues. Germline loops: CDR1 SEHNR, CDR2 FQNEAQ (reference sequence). Deletions cut 3 bases from V and 0 bases from J, with 9 bases between. The Oncomine TCR Beta short-read assay was applied to DNA of cultured CD4+ T cells. A single record per CDR3 protein comes from TCRdb applying MiXCR to the PCR reads. This sample has 13,000 to 15,000 distinct CDR3 sequences; around 67% occur once, and the top ten carry approximately 11%. On this clonotype itself: Its antigen is not known.

Treatment noted: roughly 10-day PBMC culture with coronavirus spike peptide pools or control peptides (ViraFEST assay). V and J are TRBV7-9 and TRBJ2-7, with unresolved D. Sequencing input: CD4+ T cells from blood, cultured in vitro. The sequence derives from a human donor who had recovered from COVID-19. The CDR3 loop is CASSFRRNSYEQYF. CDR3 nucleotides: TGTGCCAGCAGCTTCCGACGGAACTCCTACGAGCAGTACTTC.